The source of this T cell receptor beta chain is a study of coeliac disease. With 0 bases clipped from V and 3 bases from J, the junction kept 15 bases outside the gene matches. Germline-derived CDR1 and CDR2 are SGHTA and FQGTGA. This CDR3 has 20 amino acids. On this clone: What it binds is unknown.

The data were produced by immunoSEQ multiplex PCR, yet TCRdb's version contains in-frame clones alone and is incomplete. The sample holds fewer than 5,500 clones; less than 65% are singletons and the top ten take approximately 7.5%. Study conclusions and caveats: TRB repertoires were largely private, with most amino acid sequences found in only one sample.

The V gene is TRBV7-3, the J gene TRBJ2-2; the match to TRBD2 covers 8 bases. The sample taken for sequencing was intraepithelial lymphocytes from the gut. The sequence derives from a young woman with active celiac disease. This chain's CDR3 is CASSLTVSGTSYGDTGELFF. Here the CDR3 DNA reads TGTGCCAGCAGCTTAACGGTTAGCGGGACCTCCTACGGGGACACCGGGGAGCTGTTTTTT.